This is a list of T cell receptor beta chains from one sample in a study of cytomegalovirus exposure and HLA in healthy donors. Sequenced by immunoSEQ multiplex PCR; TCRdb stores in-frame clones only, minus some. This sample has approximately 200,000 clones, with roughly 85% found just once. The material sequenced was PBMCs. The source of these receptors is a woman aged 50 to 65 in good health and CMV-seronegative. CDR3s include the opening cysteine and the closing phenylalanine or tryptophan. The order of the fields is J gene, D gene, clone size, V gene, CDR3 protein, CDR3 DNA. D genes are given only for firm matches. Size values are once, few and many counts, or a class for expanded clones, and some rows have none.

>TRBJ1-3|NA|NA|TRBV18
CASSRDSGNTIYF
TGTGCCAGCTCCAGGGACTCTGGAAACACCATATATTTT
>TRBJ2-3|TRBD2|NA|TRBV7-9
CSSSLAGTRLTDTQYF
TGTTCCAGCAGCTTAGCGGGGACTCGGCTCACAGATACGCAGTATTTT
>TRBJ2-7|NA|NA|TRBV27
CASTISDSSYEQYF
TGTGCCAGCACCATCTCGGACAGCTCCTACGAGCAGTACTTC
>TRBJ1-1|NA|NA|TRBV7-2
CASSSLQGNTEAFF
TGTGCCAGCAGCTCACTACAGGGGAACACTGAAGCTTTCTTT
>TRBJ2-1|NA|NA|TRBV11-2
CASSKGGEGYHEQFF
TGTGCCAGCAGCAAGGGGGGGGAGGGCTATCATGAGCAGTTCTTC
>TRBJ2-5|TRBD1|few|TRBV6-6
CASSSRDRETQYF
TGTGCCAGCAGCTCCCGGGACAGGGAGACCCAGTACTTC
>TRBJ2-1|TRBD2|once|TRBV9
CASSVGASGNYHEQFF
TGTGCCAGCAGCGTAGGGGCTAGCGGGAATTACCATGAGCAGTTCTTC
>TRBJ1-1|TRBD1|NA|TRBV13
CASSVNRGNTEAFF
TGTGCCAGCAGCGTAAACAGGGGGAACACTGAAGCTTTCTTT
>TRBJ2-7|TRBD2|NA|TRBV6-1
CASSAGAGGPYEQYF
TGTGCCAGCAGTGCAGGGGCGGGGGGCCCCTACGAGCAGTACTTC
>TRBJ2-7|NA|NA|TRBV5-4
CASSLGDLTHGEQYF
TGTGCCAGTAGCTTGGGAGACTTAACTCATGGCGAGCAGTACTTC
>TRBJ1-2|NA|NA|TRBV30
CAWTSGVGYGYTF
TGTGCCTGGACCTCAGGGGTGGGTTATGGCTACACCTTC
>TRBJ2-2|TRBD2|NA|TRBV6-1
CASSEERGTGELFF
TGTGCCAGCAGTGAAGAGCGGGGCACCGGGGAGCTGTTTTTT
>TRBJ1-2|NA|NA|TRBV10-1
CASSEGTGTHGGYTF
TGCGCCAGCAGTGAGGGAACCGGGACTCATGGTGGCTACACCTTC
>TRBJ1-5|NA|NA|TRBV6-1
CASSEIRGMGYAYNQPQHF
TGTGCCAGCAGTGAAATTAGAGGGATGGGATACGCGTACAATCAGCCCCAGCATTTT
>TRBJ1-4|NA|NA|TRBV5-1
CASSLYYSTNEKLFF
TGCGCCAGCAGCTTATATTACTCAACTAATGAAAAACTGTTTTTT
>TRBJ1-2|TRBD1|NA|TRBV9
CASSRQGNGYTF
TGTGCCAGCAGCAGACAGGGGAATGGCTACACCTTC
>TRBJ1-2|NA|NA|TRBV28
CASSLEGRTYGYTF
TGTGCCAGCAGTTTAGAGGGCAGAACCTATGGCTACACCTTC
>TRBJ2-7|TRBD2|NA|TRBV11-2
CASSLAPGLGLTYEQYF
TGTGCCAGCAGCTTAGCCCCGGGACTAGGGCTAACCTACGAGCAGTACTTC
>TRBJ2-1|TRBD2|once|TRBV5-8
CASSQSRLAGTNEQFF
TGTGCCAGCAGCCAATCCCGACTAGCGGGAACAAATGAGCAGTTCTTC
>TRBJ2-1|TRBD2|NA|TRBV4-1
CASSELAGVYNEQFF
TGCGCCAGCAGCGAACTAGCGGGAGTCTACAATGAGCAGTTCTTC
>TRBJ2-2|TRBD1|NA|TRBV9
CASSSEGTGGYTGELFF
TGTGCCAGCAGCAGCGAGGGGACAGGGGGTTACACCGGGGAGCTGTTTTTT
>TRBJ1-3|NA|NA|TRBV6-5
CASSYGKGGSGNTIYF
TGTGCCAGCAGTTATGGGAAGGGAGGCTCTGGAAACACCATATATTTT